What follows are 18 T cell receptor beta chains derived from one specimen sequenced in a study of blood T cells in healthy people across ages (dated by TCRdb to between 2014 and 2017). The library relied on 5' RACE. Sequencing relied on an Illumina HiSeq 2500. The second PCR ran for about 7 to 11 cycles and used a J-beta primer mix along with a sample-barcoded 5' primer. TCRdb itself trimmed the public reads at Q25 with fastp, ran MiXCR and retained productive beta chains. CDR3 protein sequences are deduplicated, and each keeps its most common genes and DNA. Here the sample has over 750,000 distinct CDR3 sequences; 25% occur a single time. The ten largest account for under 9.5% of the sample. This same sample was also part of a study on T cells of mothers and their children.

The specimen was blood. The receptors derive from a boy aged 5-17 years in good health.

This rearrangement joins TRBV6-1 to TRBJ2-7, with TRBD2 matching 9 bases. The CDR3 totals 15 residues. With V trimmed by 2 bases and J by 0 bases, 2 bases remained unmatched. From germline, CDR1 is MNHNS and CDR2 SASEGT. The CDR3 DNA sequence: TGTGCCAGCAGTGAAATAGCGGGGGCCTCCTACGAGCAGTACTTC. Its translation is CASSEIAGASYEQYF.

The chain combines TRBV11-2 with TRBJ2-1, with D possibly called TRBD1 or TRBD2 (5 bases each). This CDR3 contains 16 residues. The germline V and J ends were trimmed by 1 base and 0 bases, with 10 bases remaining between them. The germline V gene encodes CDR1 SGHAT and CDR2 FQNNGV. The CDR3 region is CASSLALGASYNEQFF. CDR3 nucleotides: TGTGCCAGCAGCTTAGCTCTCGGGGCCTCCTACAATGAGCAGTTCTTC.

Written as DNA, the CDR3 is TGTGCCAGCAGTGAAGCGGGACAGGCGAATTACGAGCAGTACTTC. Translating it yields CASSEAGQANYEQYF. This chain connects TRBV2 to TRBJ2-5; 8 positions agree with TRBD1. TRBJ2-7 matches the DNA end more closely, so the J call is doubtful. This CDR3 comprises 15 residues. Germline V gene sequence: CDR1 SNHLY, CDR2 FYNNEI.

The chain combines TRBV29-1 with TRBJ1-1; D remains ambiguous. The CDR3 spans 12 residues. The germline V gene encodes CDR1 SQVTM and CDR2 ANQGSEA. V was cut by 2 bases and J by 6 bases, with 10 bases left in between. CDR3 sequence (DNA): TGCAGCGTTGAAAGCGGGGTCCCTGAAGCTTTCTTT. This gives the protein CSVESGVPEAFF.

The chain recombines TRBV6-2 or TRBV6-3 with TRBJ1-2, with D hard to call. Germline CDR1 and CDR2: MNHEY and SVGEGT. The CDR3 totals 17 residues. V was cut by 0 bases and J by 2 bases, with 16 bases left in between. The chain's CDR3 is CASSYSLGNENNYGYTF. CDR3 DNA sequence: TGTGCCAGCAGTTACTCTCTGGGGAATGAGAACAACTATGGCTACACCTTC.

The chain employs TRBV20-1 and TRBJ1-2, with D possibly matching TRBD1 (6 bases). Germline V lookup: CDR1 DFQATT, CDR2 SNEGSKA (reference sequence). The CDR3 length is 15 residues. V lost 2 bases and J lost 4, with 17 bases in between. The CDR3 sequence: CSARPQGLLSYGYTF. CDR3 coding DNA: TGCAGTGCTAGACCCCAGGGGCTCCTGAGCTATGGCTACACCTTC.

The V and J genes are TRBV7-2 and TRBJ1-6, with 9 bases matching TRBD1. Trimming removed 5 bases from V and 7 bases from J; junction bases left unmatched: 9. The V gene's germline CDR1 is SGHTA and CDR2 FQGNSA. The CDR3 has 16 amino acids. CDR3 loop: CASSPDSTGGNSPLHF. The CDR3 DNA reads as TGTGCCAGCAGCCCCGACTCGACAGGGGGAAATTCACCCCTCCACTTT.

V is TRBV28 and J is TRBJ2-7; D is perhaps TRBD1 (6 bases). With 9 bases removed from V and 2 bases from J, the gap between germline ends came to 17 bases. The CDR3 is 14 amino acids. Germline V lookup: CDR1 MDHEN, CDR2 SYDVKM. Here the CDR3 DNA reads TGTGCCAGTACAGGGCCCCCTAACACCTACGAGCAGTACTTC. Residues: CASTGPPNTYEQYF.

This clonotype was counted only a few times. J is TRBJ2-1 and V is TRBV29-1, with TRBD2 matching 7 bases. The germline V gene encodes CDR1 SQVTM and CDR2 ANQGSEA. This CDR3 is 15 amino acids long. Unmatched junction bases numbered 13, after V lost 6 bases and J lost 5 bases. CDR3 DNA: TGCAGCGTAGGGACTAACGGGGCGCCAAACAATGAGCAGTTCTTC. Translating it yields CSVGTNGAPNNEQFF.

The V call is TRBV19, the J call TRBJ2-7; 7 bases align to TRBD1. Per the germline V gene, CDR1 is LNHDA and CDR2 is SQIVND (reference sequence). J was trimmed by 3 bases and V by 6 bases; bases with no gene match: 8. CDR3 length: 14 residues. CDR3 coding DNA: TGTGCCAGTAGAGAGGACAGGTGGAACTACGAGCAGTACTTC. This gives the protein CASREDRWNYEQYF.

The V gene is TRBV9, the J gene TRBJ1-1; no clear D gene. This CDR3 spans 14 amino acids. The germline V gene encodes CDR1 SGDLS and CDR2 YYNGEE. V was shortened by 0 bases and J by 3 bases, with 9 bases between the two germline ends. The CDR3 is CASSVEPWDTEAFF. As DNA, the CDR3 is TGTGCCAGCAGCGTAGAGCCATGGGACACTGAAGCTTTCTTT.

This chain joins TRBV6-2 or TRBV6-3 and TRBJ2-1; the D is unclear. The assigned J gene may be wrong: the sequence end matches TRBJ2-7 better. The germline gives CDR1 MNHEY, CDR2 SVGEGT. This CDR3 comprises 12 residues. The CDR3 nucleotides read TGTGCCAGCAGTCGAGCCCTCTACGAGCAGTACTTC. Translation gives CASSRALYEQYF.

This clonotype was detected only a few times. The chain couples TRBV12-3 or TRBV12-4 to TRBJ1-2; D unclear. Trimming took 6 bases from V and 3 from J, leaving 11 bases between them. This CDR3 has 13 amino acids. CDR3 DNA sequence: TGTGCCAGCAGCCACAATTCTTACTATGGCTACACCTTC. Its protein product is CASSHNSYYGYTF.

Here the CDR3 reads CSARSLAGDRTGELFF. The CDR3 region has the DNA TGCAGTGCTAGATCCCTAGCGGGAGATAGAACCGGGGAGCTGTTTTTT. The V call is TRBV20-1, the J call TRBJ2-2, with 10 bases matching TRBD2. This CDR3 region has 16 residues. The trim removed 2 bases at V and 5 bases at J, leaving 8 bases unmatched. The germline V gene has CDR1 DFQATT and CDR2 SNEGSKA (reference sequence).

The V gene is TRBV10-3, the J gene TRBJ1-1, with 8 bases matching TRBD1. Looked up from germline, CDR1 is ENHRY and CDR2 is SYGVKD. The CDR3 has 13 amino acids. Unmatched junction bases numbered 9, after V lost 4 bases and J lost 11 bases. The DNA of the CDR3 is TGTGCCATCAGTGGGACAGGGTCATTCGGGGCTTTCTTT. It specifies CAISGTGSFGAFF.

The chain combines TRBV27 with TRBJ2-7; D ambiguous. CDR3 length: 14 amino acids. The V gene's germline CDR1 is MNHEY and CDR2 SMNVEV (reference sequence). Trimming shortened V by 8 bases and J by 2 bases, and 16 bases separated the two germline ends. CDR3 coding DNA: TGTGCCAGCGGAAGACCCCCGGGCACCTACGAGCAGTACTTC. Residues: CASGRPPGTYEQYF.

The chain couples TRBV24-1 to TRBJ2-1; D gene uncertain. The V and J ends lost 6 bases and 4 bases respectively, with 15 bases between them. This CDR3 is 15 amino acids long. The germline V gene encodes CDR1 KGHDR and CDR2 SFDVKD. The CDR3 region has the DNA TGTGCCACCAGTTCCGGATTCGGCGGATACAATGAGCAGTTCTTC. This gives the protein CATSSGFGGYNEQFF.

The chain couples TRBV6-4 to TRBJ2-3; 9 positions agree with TRBD1. The CDR3 loop spans 14 amino acids. Unmatched junction bases numbered 3, after V lost 2 bases and J lost 6 bases. Germline CDR1 MRHNA, CDR2 SNTAGT. The CDR3: CASSDGTGTDTQYF. The CDR3 region has the DNA TGTGCCAGCAGTGACGGGACAGGGACGGATACGCAGTATTTT.